The 23 T cell receptor beta chains presented below share a single source sample, sequenced in a study of blood T cell repertoires in COVID-19. Using immunoSEQ multiplex PCR, the repertoire was profiled, and TCRdb retains in-frame clones only, with some absent. The sample consists of about 210,000 clones, over 70% of them appearing once. Sequencing used peripheral blood. Receptors were obtained from a man between 50 and 59 years old with active or convalescent COVID-19.

This clone has a single count. The rearrangement uses TRBV2 and TRBJ2-3; 9 nucleotides agree with TRBD2. This CDR3 region has 16 residues. The germline V gene has CDR1 SNHLY and CDR2 FYNNEI. V was pared by 6 bases and J by 3 bases, with 10 bases of the junction left unmatched. CDR3 sequence reads: CASRQLAGGATDTQYF. CDR3 DNA: TGTGCCAGCAGGCAACTAGCGGGTGGAGCAACAGATACGCAGTATTTT.

V is TRBV5-6 and J is TRBJ1-5, with D uncertain. CDR1 and CDR2 from the germline V gene are SGHDT and YYEEEE. CDR3 size: 12 residues. V gave up 4 bases and J gave up 8 bases, with 10 bases separating them. CDR3 sequence reads: CASSLAVEPQHF. In nucleotides, the CDR3 is TGTGCCAGCAGCCTCGCAGTGGAGCCCCAGCATTTT.

The chain carries TRBV4-1 and TRBJ1-4; D is uncertain. Trimming took off 1 base at V and 3 bases at J, with 12 bases between the two ends. CDR3 size: 16 residues. Germline-derived CDR1 and CDR2 are MGHRA and YSYEKL. CDR3 sequence (DNA): TGCGCCAGCAGCCAAGTCCCCGGGTGGTCTAATGAAAAACTGTTTTTT. Protein product: CASSQVPGWSNEKLFF.

This clone was recorded only once. The rearrangement links TRBV11-3 to TRBJ1-1, with D possibly matching TRBD1 (6 bases). This CDR3 has 14 amino acids. Germline values: CDR1 SGHNT, CDR2 YENEEA. Trimming left V 4 bases short and J 4 bases short, with 13 bases between. This chain's CDR3 is CASSSRQDGTEAFF. For the CDR3, the DNA is TGTGCCAGCAGCTCCCGACAGGATGGCACTGAAGCTTTCTTT.

The sample holds one count of this clone. The chain carries TRBV19 and TRBJ2-2; TRBD1 matches at 10 bases. V shed 3 bases and J 5 bases; nucleotides not matched to a gene: 3. This CDR3 comprises 15 residues. Germline CDR1 LNHDA, CDR2 SQIVND (reference sequence). The chain's CDR3 is CASSIRDRGTGELFF. The DNA of the CDR3 is TGTGCCAGTAGTATCCGGGACAGGGGAACCGGGGAGCTGTTTTTT.

The chain links TRBV6-2 or TRBV6-3 to TRBJ2-1; 9 nucleotides align to TRBD2. V shed 1 base, J shed 0 bases, and the junction held 10 bases outside the gene matches. This CDR3 is 19 amino acids long. CDR1 and CDR2 (germline): MNHEY, SVGEGT. Here the CDR3 reads CASSYYGGGAGSSYNEQFF. Here the CDR3 DNA reads TGTGCCAGCAGTTACTACGGCGGGGGGGCCGGAAGCTCCTACAATGAGCAGTTCTTC.

This clone was seen a single time. The chain is built from TRBV28 and TRBJ1-5; D is unclear. Germline-derived CDR1 and CDR2 are MDHEN and SYDVKM. Deletions cut 6 bases from V and 3 bases from J, with 12 bases between. The CDR3 has 14 residues. The DNA of the CDR3 is TGTGCCAGCAGGTTGCCCGCAGTCAATCAGCCCCAGCATTTT. Translated: CASRLPAVNQPQHF.

The chain links TRBV7-2 to TRBJ1-1; no firm D call. There are 13 residues in the CDR3. V dropped 8 bases and J dropped 6 bases, with 16 bases sitting between them. Germline values: CDR1 SGHTA, CDR2 FQGNSA. In nucleotides, the CDR3 is TGTGCCAGCGGCATTGGGCCCCGGTCTGAAGCTTTCTTT. It is translated as CASGIGPRSEAFF.

This clone is a singleton in its sample. V usage is TRBV5-1 and J usage is TRBJ2-2; 9 nucleotides match TRBD1. Per the germline V gene, CDR1 is SGHRS and CDR2 is YFSETQ. The length of the CDR3 is 18 residues. Trimming took 4 bases from V and 0 from J; bases not matched to a gene: 10. The CDR3 reads CASSPVPGQGPNTGELFF. CDR3 bases: TGCGCCAGCAGCCCGGTCCCGGGACAGGGACCGAACACCGGGGAGCTGTTTTTT.

V is TRBV19 and J is TRBJ1-2; a weak D match, TRBD1 (5 bases). The CDR3 length is 15 residues. Trimming took 3 bases from V and 13 from J, leaving 24 bases between them. Germline lookup yields CDR1 LNHDA and CDR2 SQIVND (reference sequence). CDR3 residues: CASSIRDSGQLPPTF. CDR3 bases: TGTGCCAGTAGTATCCGTGATTCAGGGCAACTCCCCCCCACCTTC.

The CDR3 protein is CASSPPGLQETQYF. CDR3 coding DNA: TGTGCCAGCAGTCCCCCGGGACTACAAGAGACCCAGTACTTC. The V gene is TRBV6-6, the J gene TRBJ2-5; TRBD2 matches 7 bases. CDR1 and CDR2 (germline): MNHNY, SVGAGI (reference sequence). The V and J ends lost 5 bases and 2 bases, in that order; junction bases with no gene match: 5. The CDR3 sequence is 14 residues long.

The chain combines TRBV29-1 with TRBJ1-2; no clear D. Germline CDR1 reads SQVTM; CDR2 reads ANQGSEA. V shed 0 bases and J shed 4 bases, with 15 bases lying between them. This CDR3 is built from 15 residues. CDR3 sequence reads: CSVEDLRGRIYGYTF. In nucleotides, the CDR3 is TGCAGCGTTGAAGATTTGCGCGGGAGAATCTATGGCTACACCTTC.

This chain uses TRBV1 with TRBJ1-5; the table calls TRBD1, which could not be checked here. TRBV1 has pseudogene status. The CDR3 consists of 13 residues. This CDR3 reads CTSKRGKPQPQHF. As DNA, the CDR3 is TGCACCAGCAAAAGGGGGAAGCCTCAGCCCCAGCATTTT.

This clone was counted once. The V and J genes are TRBV3-1 (or the pseudogene TRBV3-2) and TRBJ1-4; no firm D call. The CDR3 sequence is 14 residues long. Deletions cut 0 bases from V and 5 bases from J, with 7 bases between. Germline CDR1 reads LGHDT; CDR2 reads YNNKEL (reference sequence). The CDR3 nucleotides are TGTGCCAGCAGCCAAGAGGGCGGGAATGAAAAACTGTTTTTT. The encoded protein is CASSQEGGNEKLFF.

The chain couples TRBV4-1 to TRBJ1-2; D uncertain. Germline assignment: CDR1 MGHRA and CDR2 YSYEKL. The CDR3 has 14 amino acids. V lost 0 bases and J lost 3, with 8 bases in between. The CDR3 sequence is CASSQESGYYGYTF. Here the CDR3 DNA reads TGCGCCAGCAGCCAAGAGTCGGGGTACTATGGCTACACCTTC.

This clone was seen a few times. The chain joins TRBV19 to TRBJ1-1, with D unresolved. The germline CDR1 and CDR2 sequences are LNHDA and SQIVND (reference sequence). Trimming shortened V by 7 bases and J by 4 bases, and 13 bases separated the two germline ends. This CDR3 comprises 13 residues. The CDR3 DNA follows: TGTGCCAGTATGGCGGGCGCGGGCACTGAAGCTTTCTTT. Amino acid sequence: CASMAGAGTEAFF. The full variable domain, completed using reference TRBV19 and TRBJ1-1, is DGGITQSPKYLFRKEGQNVTLSCEQNLNHDAMYWYRQDPGQGLRLIYYSQIVNDFQKGDIAEGYSVSREKKESFPLTVTSAQKNPTAFYLCASMAGAGTEAFFGQGTRLTVV.

The gene calls are TRBV15 and TRBJ2-5; possibly TRBD2 for D (6 bases). The CDR3 runs 18 residues. Per germline, CDR1 LNHNV and CDR2 YYDKDF (reference sequence). V dropped 0 bases and J dropped 1 base, with 18 bases sitting between them. Written as DNA, the CDR3 is TGTGCCACCAGCAGAGATGGCGAAGGCGGGGCCTTCCAAGAGACCCAGTACTTC. Translated, it gives CATSRDGEGGAFQETQYF.

The V call is TRBV24-1, the J call TRBJ1-1; TRBD1 matches 8 bases. Germline CDR1 reads KGHDR; CDR2 reads SFDVKD. Germline trimming cut 3 bases from V and 3 bases from J; bases unmatched to any gene: 5. CDR3 length: 15 residues. The DNA for the CDR3 is TGTGCCACCAGTGATCCCAGGGGGCAACACACTGAAGCTTTCTTT. Translating gives CATSDPRGQHTEAFF.

V and J are TRBV19 and TRBJ1-2; 7 nucleotides align to TRBD1. The CDR3 runs 14 residues. Germline V gene sequence: CDR1 LNHDA, CDR2 SQIVND (reference sequence). With V trimmed by 3 bases and J by 3 bases, 4 bases remained unmatched. For the CDR3, the DNA is TGTGCCAGTAGTATCGCAACAGGGGACTATGGCTACACCTTC. The encoded protein is CASSIATGDYGYTF.

The V and J genes are TRBV28 and TRBJ2-5; 10 nucleotides match TRBD1. The CDR3 spans 15 residues. The V gene end was trimmed by 4 bases and the J gene end by 3 bases; junction bases not matched to a gene: 5. Germline V gene sequence: CDR1 MDHEN, CDR2 SYDVKM. This CDR3 is CASSSRDRGKETQYF. The CDR3 DNA is TGTGCCAGCAGTTCCCGGGACAGGGGAAAAGAGACCCAGTACTTC.

The chain is built from TRBV6-2 or TRBV6-3 and TRBJ2-7, with 7 bases lining up with TRBD2. The V gene's germline CDR1 is MNHEY and CDR2 SVGEGT. There are 14 residues in the CDR3. Trimming at V came to 4 bases and at J to 3 bases, leaving 6 bases not matched to a gene. Written as DNA, the CDR3 is TGTGCCAGCAGTTTAAGGGGAGGGATCTACGAGCAGTACTTC. This gives the protein CASSLRGGIYEQYF.

The CDR3 is CASSWFFGETQYF. As DNA, the CDR3 is TGTGCCAGCAGTTGGTTCTTCGGAGAGACCCAGTACTTC. The genes are TRBV6-2 or TRBV6-3 and TRBJ2-5, with D unresolved. Germline CDR1 is MNHEY and CDR2 is SVGEGT. The germline V and J ends were trimmed by 4 bases and 4 bases, with 10 bases remaining between them. The CDR3 length is 13 residues.

This chain uses TRBV30 with TRBJ1-6; 7 bases line up with TRBD1. Germline CDR1 and CDR2: GTSNPN and SVGIG (reference sequence). The CDR3 is 15 residues long. V was pared by 6 bases and J by 0 bases, with 5 bases of the junction left unmatched. The CDR3 loop reads CACLTGISYNSPLHF. The CDR3 DNA reads as TGTGCCTGCCTGACAGGGATCTCCTATAATTCACCCCTCCACTTT.